In its sample, the clone carrying this T cell receptor beta chain was seen a few times. Its antigen is unidentified. This sample was included in a study of beta chain features in type 1 diabetes. General observations from the study: A greater similarity of naive, central memory and Treg TCRB repertoires was seen among patients than among healthy donors. Diminished insertions and augmented deletions at VDJ junctions characterized type 1 diabetes patients. No resolution was reached here on whether HLA type influences TCRB rearrangement.

Every donor had blood drawn once into heparin, around 100 mL on average. J lost 0 bases, V lost 4 bases, and 5 bases had no gene match. Germline CDR1 reads SGHTA; CDR2 reads FQGNSA. The CDR3 is 16 residues long. Of the isolated RNA, all was reverse transcribed, and so the sequenced material was expressed TCRB transcripts. Profiled with immunoSEQ multiplex PCR; TCRdb holds only in-frame clones, not every one. The sample records fewer than 350,000 clones, 8% being singletons. This TCR was recovered from a woman under 30 in good health. The rearrangement joins TRBV7-2 to TRBJ1-4; 7 nucleotides line up with TRBD1. The sample consisted of central memory CD4+ T cells from blood. The CDR3 here is CASSYRTGTTNEKLFF. The CDR3 bases are TGTGCCAGCAGCTACCGGACAGGAACAACTAATGAAAAACTGTTTTTT.